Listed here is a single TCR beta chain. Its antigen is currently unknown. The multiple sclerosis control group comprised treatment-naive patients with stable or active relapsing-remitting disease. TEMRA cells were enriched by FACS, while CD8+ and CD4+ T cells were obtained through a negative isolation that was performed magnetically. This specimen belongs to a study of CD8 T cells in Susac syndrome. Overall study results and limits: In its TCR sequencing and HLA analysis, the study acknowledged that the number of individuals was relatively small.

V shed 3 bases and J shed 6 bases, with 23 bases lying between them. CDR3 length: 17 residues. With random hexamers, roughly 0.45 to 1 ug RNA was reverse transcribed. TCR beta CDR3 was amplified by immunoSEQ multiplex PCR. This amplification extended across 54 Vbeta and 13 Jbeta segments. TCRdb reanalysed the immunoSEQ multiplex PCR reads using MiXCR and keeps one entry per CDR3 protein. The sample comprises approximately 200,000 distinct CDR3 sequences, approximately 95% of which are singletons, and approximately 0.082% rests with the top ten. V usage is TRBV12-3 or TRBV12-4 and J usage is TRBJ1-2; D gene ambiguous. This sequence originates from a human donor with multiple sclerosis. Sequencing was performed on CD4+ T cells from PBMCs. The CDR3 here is CASSFISGSDLLDGYTF. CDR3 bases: TGTGCCAGCAGTTTTATTTCTGGGTCGGACTTACTTGATGGCTACACCTTC.